A single sample is the source of the 15 T cell receptor beta chains below, sequenced in a study of blood T cell repertoires in COVID-19. Method: immunoSEQ multiplex PCR; TCRdb's copy keeps in-frame clones and lacks some. Among about 190,000 clones listed, approximately 88% were seen once. What was sequenced was PBMCs or T cells enriched from blood (not recorded which). The receptors derive from a woman aged 25 to 39 who had recovered from COVID-19.

The chain carries TRBV28 and TRBJ1-1; D may be TRBD1 (6 bases). Germline CDR1 reads MDHEN; CDR2 reads SYDVKM. Between the trimmed V and J ends, which lost 8 bases and 1 base, there was a span of 17 bases. The CDR3 consists of 15 residues. The CDR3 coding sequence is TGTGCCAGCCGGTATAAGAACAGGGCGAACACTGAAGCTTTCTTT. Translated: CASRYKNRANTEAFF.

The chain employs TRBV28 and TRBJ1-5, with D perhaps matching TRBD1 (6 bases). CDR1 is MDHEN, CDR2 SYDVKM, per germline. V gave up 7 bases and J gave up 3 bases, with 10 bases separating them. This CDR3 contains 13 residues. CDR3 loop: CASTTGYNQPQHF. As DNA, the CDR3 is TGTGCCAGCACGACAGGTTACAATCAGCCCCAGCATTTT.

The V call is TRBV18, the J call TRBJ1-2; D gene ambiguous. In germline, CDR1 is KGHSH, CDR2 LQKENI. Trimming took off 2 bases at V and 4 bases at J, with 11 bases between the two ends. The CDR3 covers 14 residues. CDR3 bases: TGTGCCAGCTCACCAAATGCCGCCAGCTATGGCTACACCTTC. Its translation: CASSPNAASYGYTF.

The chain carries TRBV14 and TRBJ2-5; D uncertain. Germline lookup yields CDR1 SGHDN and CDR2 FVKESK. The CDR3 sequence is 13 residues long. V was shortened by 2 bases and J by 5 bases, with 9 bases between the two germline ends. Here the CDR3 reads CASSQYIGETQYF. The DNA of the CDR3 is TGTGCCAGCAGCCAATACATCGGGGAGACCCAGTACTTC.

This clone was detected once. The chain employs TRBV24-1 and TRBJ2-2; D perhaps matches TRBD1 (6 bases). Germline V gene sequence: CDR1 KGHDR, CDR2 SFDVKD. Trimming took off 1 base at V and 7 bases at J, with 15 bases between the two ends. The CDR3 is made up of 16 amino acids. The CDR3 protein is CATSDLAQGTIGELFF. CDR3 sequence (DNA): TGTGCCACCAGTGATTTAGCACAGGGAACGATCGGGGAGCTGTTTTTT.

This clone was seen a few times. This chain links TRBV12-3 or TRBV12-4 with TRBJ1-3; 9 bases agree with TRBD1. V was clipped by 6 bases and J by 6 bases; unmatched bases: 3. The length of the CDR3 is 13 residues. The CDR3 DNA reads as TGTGCCAGCAGCCGGGACAGGGTAAACACCATATATTTT. Protein sequence: CASSRDRVNTIYF.

V usage is TRBV7-9 and J usage is TRBJ1-2; the D is unclear. The CDR3 has 14 amino acids. Per germline, CDR1 SEHNR and CDR2 FQNEAQ (reference sequence). Trimming stripped 3 bases from V and 1 base from J, with 9 bases between. CDR3 nucleotides: TGTGCCAGCAGCTTTGGGGAGCGTAACTATGGCTACACCTTC. Translating it yields CASSFGERNYGYTF.

J is TRBJ1-1 and V is TRBV15; TRBD1 matches 8 bases. The J segment lost 1 base and the V segment lost 0 bases, leaving 1 base of the junction unmatched. From germline, CDR1 is LNHNV and CDR2 YYDKDF (reference sequence). This CDR3 comprises 15 residues. The CDR3 region has the DNA TGTGCCACCAGCAGAGAGGACAGGGCGAACACTGAAGCTTTCTTT. It translates to CATSREDRANTEAFF.

A few counts support this clone. This sequence joins TRBV6-5 and TRBJ2-7; D is unresolved. Germline values: CDR1 MNHEY, CDR2 SVGAGI. The CDR3 runs 12 residues. The ends were cut back, 5 bases at V and 0 bases at J, with 5 bases in the middle. CDR3 DNA sequence: TGTGCCAGCAGTCTTTTCTCCTACGAGCAGTACGTC. This translates into CASSLFSYEQYV.

The chain carries TRBV9 and TRBJ2-6; 8 nucleotides match TRBD2. CDR1 and CDR2 (germline): SGDLS, YYNGEE. The CDR3 runs to 18 residues. V shed 4 bases and J 0 bases; nucleotides not matched to a gene: 9. The CDR3 sequence is CASSPRVAGLSGANVLTF. DNA of the CDR3: TGTGCCAGCAGCCCCCGGGTAGCGGGGCTCTCTGGGGCCAACGTCCTGACTTTC.

The chain has TRBV18 and TRBJ2-1, with TRBD2 matching 8 bases. CDR3 length: 17 amino acids. With V trimmed by 3 bases and J by 3 bases, 10 bases remained unmatched. CDR1 KGHSH and CDR2 LQKENI come from the germline V gene. CDR3 coding DNA: TGTGCCAGCTCACCCCCGGGCTCACTAGCGGTCTACAATGAGCAGTTCTTC. Translation: CASSPPGSLAVYNEQFF. Together with reference TRBV18 and TRBJ2-1, the CDR3 gives the full variable domain: NAGVMQNPRHLVRRRGQEARLRCSPMKGHSHVYWYRQLPEEGLKFMVYLQKENIIDESGMPKERFSAEFPKEGPSILRIQQVVRGDSAAYFCASSPPGSLAVYNEQFFGPGTRLTVL.

The rearrangement links TRBV7-2 to TRBJ2-1; 9 nucleotides align to TRBD2. The CDR3 runs to 16 residues. CDR1 SGHTA and CDR2 FQGNSA come from the germline V gene. V trimming: 1 base; J trimming: 4 bases; junction bases outside the gene matches: 5. The DNA for the CDR3 is TGTGCCAGCAGCTTAGGCCTAGCGGGAAATTACAATGAGCAGTTCTTC. This translates into CASSLGLAGNYNEQFF.

The chain carries TRBV19 and TRBJ1-2, with 7 bases that match TRBD1. The trim removed 3 bases at V and 3 bases at J, leaving 13 bases unmatched. Per the germline V gene, CDR1 is LNHDA and CDR2 is SQIVND (reference sequence). The CDR3 has 17 amino acids. The CDR3 sequence: CASSIWDRGSGHYGYTF. The CDR3 DNA reads TGTGCCAGTAGTATTTGGGACAGAGGCTCCGGACACTATGGCTACACCTTC.

The chain recombines TRBV14 with TRBJ1-6, with TRBD1 matching 7 bases. The length of the CDR3 is 14 residues. Germline V gene data show CDR1 as SGHDN and CDR2 as FVKESK. J gave up 9 bases and V 4 bases, and 6 bases lay outside the gene matches. CDR3 sequence (DNA): TGTGCCAGCAGCCCGGACAGGTTCGGTTCACCCCTCCACTTT. Encoded protein: CASSPDRFGSPLHF.

The gene calls are TRBV9 and TRBJ2-2, with a possible D match to TRBD2 (5 bases). Per the germline V gene, CDR1 is SGDLS and CDR2 is YYNGEE. The CDR3 runs to 15 residues. V dropped 6 bases and J dropped 4 bases, with 16 bases sitting between them. The CDR3 DNA sequence: TGTGCCAGCAACCTGGTAGCAGGAGGCACCGGGGAGCTGTTTTTT. Residues: CASNLVAGGTGELFF. Filled out from reference TRBV9 and TRBJ2-2, the complete variable domain reads DSGVTQTPKHLITATGQRVTLRCSPRSGDLSVYWYQQSLDQGLQFLIQYYNGEERAKGNILERFSAQQFPDLHSELNLSSLELGDSALYFCASNLVAGGTGELFFGEGSRLTVL.